Shown below are 29 T cell receptor beta chains from a single sample sequenced in a study of beta chain features in type 1 diabetes. As every portion of the isolated RNA was reverse transcribed, the sequencing read expressed TCRB transcripts. Clones were sequenced by immunoSEQ multiplex PCR, and TCRdb holds only the in-frame ones, with some missing. The sample includes around 430,000 clones, around 30% of them seen just once. The sample comprised naive CD4+ T cells from blood. These receptors were obtained from a man aged 18 to 30 in good health.

The gene calls are TRBV12-5 and TRBJ2-5; 7 bases are shared with TRBD2. J lost 0 bases, V lost 6 bases, and 1 base had no gene match. CDR3 length: 13 amino acids. Germline V gene lookup returns CDR1 LGHNT and CDR2 FRNRAP. DNA for the CDR3: TGTGCTAGTGGACTAGCGTACCAAGAGACCCAGTACTTC. It encodes CASGLAYQETQYF.

The gene calls are TRBV5-6 and TRBJ2-5; D remains unclear. Germline assignment: CDR1 SGHDT and CDR2 YYEEEE. CDR3 length equals 15 residues. The V gene lost 6 bases and the J gene lost 1 base, with 16 bases spanning the gap. The CDR3 spells CASTIPGLVQETQYF. The CDR3 coding sequence is TGTGCCAGCACCATACCCGGATTGGTCCAAGAGACCCAGTACTTC.

The chain joins TRBV15 to TRBJ1-5; D unresolved. V was shortened by 4 bases and J by 5 bases, with 9 bases between the two germline ends. CDR3 length: 13 residues. The germline V gene has CDR1 LNHNV and CDR2 YYDKDF (reference sequence). This CDR3 is CATSIQTDQPQHF. DNA of the CDR3: TGTGCCACCAGCATACAGACCGATCAGCCCCAGCATTTT. Full variable domain (missing parts from reference TRBV15 and TRBJ1-5): DAMVIQNPRYQVTQFGKPVTLSCSQTLNHNVMYWYQQKSSQAPKLLFHYYDKDFNNEADTPDNFQSRRPNTSFCFLDIRSPGLGDTAMYLCATSIQTDQPQHFGDGTRLSIL.

This chain joins TRBV30 and TRBJ1-1, with 7 bases lining up with TRBD1. This CDR3 has 13 amino acids. The trim removed 7 bases at V and 1 base at J, leaving 6 bases unmatched. Looked up from germline, CDR1 is GTSNPN and CDR2 is SVGIG (reference sequence). The CDR3 nucleotides read TGTGCCTCTGGACAGGAGAAGAACACTGAAGCTTTCTTT. Its translation: CASGQEKNTEAFF.

The chain employs TRBV4-1 and TRBJ1-5; perhaps TRBD1 as D (5 bases). The germline V gene has CDR1 MGHRA and CDR2 YSYEKL. The CDR3 is 15 amino acids. Between the trimmed V and J ends, which lost 3 bases and 2 bases, there was a span of 11 bases. The CDR3 sequence is CASSQGRGGNQPQHF. Written as DNA, the CDR3 is TGCGCCAGCAGCCAGGGGCGAGGGGGCAATCAGCCCCAGCATTTT.

This clone was seen a few times. This chain uses TRBV7-2 with TRBJ1-2; 8 nucleotides match TRBD1. Germline CDR1 reads SGHTA; CDR2 reads FQGNSA. CDR3 size: 14 residues. The J segment lost 7 bases and the V segment lost 1 base, leaving 5 bases of the junction unmatched. The CDR3 DNA reads as TGTGCCAGCAGCTTAGAGGACAGGGCCCTTGGCTACACCTTC. Translating it yields CASSLEDRALGYTF.

The V and J genes are TRBV7-9 and TRBJ2-5, with 7 bases fitting TRBD1. Germline assignment: CDR1 SEHNR and CDR2 FQNEAQ (reference sequence). The CDR3 length is 14 residues. Trimming took 4 bases from V and 4 from J; bases not matched to a gene: 6. The CDR3 DNA reads TGTGCCAGCAGCTCCCCAGGGGGTGGAGAGACCCAGTACTTC. Encoded protein: CASSSPGGGETQYF.

This clone was counted between two and nine times. The gene calls are TRBV9 and TRBJ2-1, with TRBD1 identical over 9 bases. CDR1 and CDR2 (germline): SGDLS, YYNGEE. CDR3 length equals 16 residues. J was trimmed by 9 bases and V by 4 bases; bases with no gene match: 14. CDR3 loop: CASSPRTGALMSEQFF. Here the CDR3 DNA reads TGTGCCAGCAGCCCCCGGACAGGGGCCCTAATGAGTGAGCAGTTCTTC.

This rearrangement joins TRBV5-4 to TRBJ2-5, with 7 positions matching TRBD1. With V trimmed by 4 bases and J by 4 bases, 4 bases remained unmatched. The germline V gene encodes CDR1 SGHNT and CDR2 YYREEE (reference sequence). The length of the CDR3 is 13 residues. The CDR3 loop reads CASSTGALETQYF. DNA for the CDR3: TGTGCCAGCAGCACAGGGGCCTTAGAGACCCAGTACTTC. Together with reference TRBV5-4 and TRBJ2-5, the CDR3 gives the full variable domain: ETGVTQSPTHLIKTRGQQVTLRCSSQSGHNTVSWYQQALGQGPQFIFQYYREEENGRGNFPPRFSGLQFPNYSSELNVNALELDDSALYLCASSTGALETQYFGPGTRLLVL.

The chain combines TRBV6-5 with TRBJ2-4; a weak D match, TRBD2 (6 bases). V shed 5 bases and J shed 10 bases, with 9 bases lying between them. The CDR3 extends over 11 amino acids. Germline V lookup: CDR1 MNHEY, CDR2 SVGAGI. CDR3 nucleotides: TGTGCCAGCAGTCCCGGGGGTATTCAGTACTTC. Its translation: CASSPGGIQYF.

This clone has more than one count but fewer than ten. The rearrangement uses TRBV9 and TRBJ2-1, with TRBD1 matching 9 bases. V trimming: 1 base; J trimming: 9 bases; junction bases outside the gene matches: 5. CDR3 length: 14 amino acids. CDR1 SGDLS and CDR2 YYNGEE come from the germline V gene. Here the CDR3 reads CASSVQGQGIEQFF. CDR3 in DNA: TGTGCCAGCAGCGTACAGGGACAGGGCATTGAGCAGTTCTTC.

The V call is TRBV6-5, the J call TRBJ2-3; tentatively, D is TRBD2 (5 bases). CDR1 MNHEY and CDR2 SVGAGI come from the germline V gene. The CDR3 covers 14 residues. Deletions cut 6 bases from V and 0 bases from J, with 10 bases between. The CDR3 DNA reads TGTGCCAGCAGCCTAGCCGCAAGCACAGATACGCAGTATTTT. Its protein is CASSLAASTDTQYF.

The genes are TRBV2 and TRBJ2-2; possible D gene TRBD1, 5 bases. The germline V and J ends were trimmed by 3 bases and 6 bases, with 14 bases remaining between them. Germline V gives CDR1 SNHLY, CDR2 FYNNEI. The CDR3 consists of 15 residues. Written as DNA, the CDR3 is TGTGCCAGCAGTGATGGCAGGGCAATAGCCGGGGAGCTGTTTTTT. Protein: CASSDGRAIAGELFF.

This sequence joins TRBV9 and TRBJ2-3; D not certain. V lost 0 bases and J 4 bases, leaving 9 bases between the germline ends. The CDR3 contains 14 residues. Germline loops: CDR1 SGDLS, CDR2 YYNGEE. CDR3 protein: CASSVDGEPDTQYF. The CDR3 bases are TGTGCCAGCAGCGTAGATGGGGAACCAGATACGCAGTATTTT.

The V call is TRBV25-1, the J call TRBJ2-3; 8 positions agree with TRBD1. This CDR3 spans 14 amino acids. In germline, CDR1 is MGHDK, CDR2 SYGVNS. With 4 bases clipped from V and 1 base from J, the junction kept 1 base outside the gene matches. This CDR3 reads CASSAGGRTDTQYF. In DNA, the CDR3 is TGTGCCAGCAGTGCAGGGGGCCGCACAGATACGCAGTATTTT.

J is TRBJ2-1 and V is TRBV29-1, with D possibly being TRBD2 (5 bases). The germline V and J ends were trimmed by 7 bases and 5 bases, with 18 bases remaining between them. This CDR3 has 14 amino acids. Germline assignment: CDR1 SQVTM and CDR2 ANQGSEA. The CDR3 DNA sequence: TGCAGCGCTTCTCTAGCTTTACATAACAATGAGCAGTTCTTC. Its translation is CSASLALHNNEQFF.

This clone was counted only a few times. J is TRBJ2-1 and V is TRBV18, with 9 bases fitting TRBD1. The junction had 7 bases not matched to a gene; V was cut back by 2 bases and J by 2 bases. The CDR3 is made up of 17 amino acids. The germline CDR1 and CDR2 sequences are KGHSH and LQKENI. CDR3 sequence: CASSPRKWDRAYNEQFF. Here the CDR3 DNA reads TGTGCCAGCTCACCAAGGAAATGGGACAGGGCCTACAATGAGCAGTTCTTC. Full variable domain (rest looked up from reference TRBV18 and TRBJ2-1): NAGVMQNPRHLVRRRGQEARLRCSPMKGHSHVYWYRQLPEEGLKFMVYLQKENIIDESGMPKERFSAEFPKEGPSILRIQQVVRGDSAAYFCASSPRKWDRAYNEQFFGPGTRLTVL.

This clone was counted only a few times. This sequence joins TRBV30 and TRBJ2-1, with D possibly being TRBD1 (5 bases). CDR1 and CDR2 from the germline V gene are GTSNPN and SVGIG (reference sequence). The V and J ends lost 2 bases and 6 bases respectively, with 14 bases between them. The CDR3 runs to 14 residues. CDR3 loop: CAWSPGQRFNEQFF. Written as DNA, the CDR3 is TGTGCCTGGAGTCCAGGACAAAGATTCAATGAGCAGTTCTTC.

The chain joins TRBV4-2 to TRBJ2-1; 7 nucleotides agree with TRBD2. CDR3 length: 15 residues. Germline V gene lookup returns CDR1 LGHNA and CDR2 YNFKEQ. Trimming took 2 bases from V and 9 from J; bases not matched to a gene: 10. In nucleotides, the CDR3 is TGTGCCAGCAGCCAACCGGGGGGAAGGCAGGTTGAGCAGTTCTTC. This encodes CASSQPGGRQVEQFF.

This clone was picked up a small number of times. The V call is TRBV27, the J call TRBJ2-1; D remains ambiguous. There are 14 residues in the CDR3. Germline lookup yields CDR1 MNHEY and CDR2 SMNVEV (reference sequence). V was cut by 2 bases and J by 4 bases, with 9 bases left in between. The CDR3 region is CASSLAGVYNEQFF. CDR3 bases: TGTGCCAGCAGTTTAGCAGGAGTTTACAATGAGCAGTTCTTC.

The rearrangement links TRBV4-3 to TRBJ2-7; D is perhaps TRBD1 or TRBD2 (6 bases each). CDR3 size: 15 residues. CDR1 is LGHNA and CDR2 is YSLEER in the germline V gene. V was cut by 1 base and J by 0 bases, with 10 bases left in between. In nucleotides, the CDR3 is TGCGCCAGCAGCCAAGTATGGGGGGCCTCCTACGAGCAGTACTTC. Protein: CASSQVWGASYEQYF.

In its sample, this clone was seen a few times. Distinct nucleotide sequences in the sample also encode this CDR3. The chain is built from TRBV5-1 and TRBJ2-1; TRBD2 aligns across 14 bases. The CDR3 contains 16 residues. The V gene end was trimmed by 4 bases and the J gene end by 2 bases; junction bases not matched to a gene: 2. Germline CDR1 SGHRS, CDR2 YFSETQ. CDR3 bases: TGCGCCAGCAGCCTGGGACTAGCGGGAGCCTACAATGAGCAGTTCTTC. It codes for CASSLGLAGAYNEQFF.

The V call is TRBV5-1, the J call TRBJ2-5; D is unresolved. V was clipped by 0 bases and J by 5 bases, with 17 bases between them. Germline-derived CDR1 and CDR2 are SGHRS and YFSETQ. This CDR3 comprises 16 residues. The CDR3 DNA sequence: TGCGCCAGCAGCTTGGAGGCAGGTCTGTCCGGGGAGACCCAGTACTTC. Amino acid sequence: CASSLEAGLSGETQYF.

To note about this clone: This CDR3 is also generated by other DNA sequences in the sample. This rearrangement joins TRBV9 to TRBJ2-1; no definite D call. Germline CDR1 SGDLS, CDR2 YYNGEE. The CDR3 runs to 11 residues. V lost 0 bases to trimming and J lost 9 bases, with 4 bases between them. CDR3 DNA: TGTGCCAGCAGCGTAGGAGGTGAGCAGTTCTTC. Translated, it gives CASSVGGEQFF.

This clone was found a few times. CDR3 nucleotides: TGTGCCAGCAGCCCCTTAGCGGGAGGACGATCCAATGAGCAGTTCTTC. Amino acid sequence: CASSPLAGGRSNEQFF. The chain links TRBV5-4 to TRBJ2-1; 10 nucleotides match TRBD2. J gave up 6 bases and V 4 bases, and 10 bases lay outside the gene matches. Germline V lookup: CDR1 SGHNT, CDR2 YYREEE (reference sequence). CDR3 length equals 16 residues.

The genes are TRBV19 and TRBJ2-1; no clear D. Germline lookup yields CDR1 LNHDA and CDR2 SQIVND (reference sequence). This CDR3 is built from 15 residues. Trimming removed 6 bases at V and 5 bases at J, with 17 bases between. This CDR3 reads CASRSLDRPNNEQFF. CDR3 coding DNA: TGTGCCAGTAGGTCCCTCGACCGTCCCAACAATGAGCAGTTCTTC.

The chain recombines TRBV4-2 with TRBJ2-1, with D perhaps TRBD1 (6 bases). Between the trimmed V and J ends, which lost 0 bases and 11 bases, there was a span of 14 bases. The V gene's germline CDR1 is LGHNA and CDR2 YNFKEQ. This CDR3 is built from 14 residues. In nucleotides, the CDR3 is TGTGCCAGCAGCCAAGATTTGGAGAGGGGGAAGCAGTTCTTC. Protein product: CASSQDLERGKQFF.

The V call is TRBV19, the J call TRBJ2-3; D is undetermined. Trimming removed 3 bases at V and 1 base at J, with 8 bases between. Germline values: CDR1 LNHDA, CDR2 SQIVND (reference sequence). This CDR3 comprises 14 residues. The CDR3 here is CASSITLGTDTQYF. DNA for the CDR3: TGTGCCAGTAGTATTACCCTGGGCACAGATACGCAGTATTTT.

The V and J genes are TRBV2 and TRBJ2-5; the D is unclear. Germline-derived CDR1 and CDR2 are SNHLY and FYNNEI. The CDR3 is 13 amino acids. V lost 5 bases and J lost 5, with 12 bases in between. CDR3 DNA: TGTGCCAGCAGTATTGACCCCTGGGAGACCCAGTACTTC. This translates into CASSIDPWETQYF.